Below are 10 T cell receptor beta chains sequenced from a single sample in a study of blood T cell repertoires in COVID-19. The table came from immunoSEQ multiplex PCR; TCRdb's copy has only in-frame clones and leaves some out. Of approximately 110,000 clones listed, around 83% are singletons. Sequencing was carried out using peripheral blood. These receptors were obtained from a man between 40 and 49 years old with acute or convalescent COVID-19.

The chain has TRBV29-1 and TRBJ2-3; 11 nucleotides align to TRBD2. Germline V gene sequence: CDR1 SQVTM, CDR2 ANQGSEA. The V and J ends lost 8 bases and 0 bases, in that order; junction bases with no gene match: 10. The CDR3 is made up of 16 amino acids. CDR3: CSPLGLAETSTDTQYF. In DNA form, the CDR3 reads TGCAGCCCCCTGGGACTAGCGGAGACTAGCACAGATACGCAGTATTTT.

The chain couples TRBV2 to TRBJ2-1; 9 bases fit TRBD2. The CDR3 runs 15 residues. With 6 bases clipped from V and 7 bases from J, the junction kept 10 bases outside the gene matches. CDR1 is SNHLY and CDR2 is FYNNEI in the germline V gene. The CDR3 region has the DNA TGTGCCAGCAGCCCTACTAGCGGGCTGGCGAATGAGCAGTTCTTC. Its translation is CASSPTSGLANEQFF.

The V call is TRBV21-1, the J call TRBJ2-1; no check of the table's D call, TRBD2, against the DNA was made. TRBV21-1 is deemed a pseudogene. The CDR3 contains 16 residues. CDR3 residues: CASSRLAGGPWNEQFF. In DNA form, the CDR3 reads TGTGCCAGCAGCAGACTAGCGGGAGGGCCGTGGAATGAGCAGTTCTTC.

V and J are TRBV5-6 and TRBJ1-3; 8 positions match TRBD1. There are 14 residues in the CDR3. Germline values: CDR1 SGHDT, CDR2 YYEEEE. The V and J ends lost 1 base and 8 bases, in that order; junction bases with no gene match: 5. The CDR3 reads CASSLRTGQYTIYF. The CDR3 bases are TGTGCCAGCAGCTTGAGGACAGGGCAATACACCATATATTTT.

The chain couples TRBV27 to TRBJ2-5, with 7 positions matching TRBD1. This CDR3 has 17 residues. CDR1 is MNHEY, CDR2 SMNVEV, per germline (reference sequence). Trimming took 4 bases from V and 1 from J; bases not matched to a gene: 12. The CDR3 reads CASSSSGQRILQETQYF. The CDR3, as DNA: TGTGCCAGCAGTTCCTCGGGACAGCGGATTCTCCAAGAGACCCAGTACTTC.

This rearrangement joins TRBV5-1 to TRBJ2-3; TRBD1 matches at 8 bases. V lost 2 bases and J lost 4; bases outside the gene matches: 12. Germline V gene sequence: CDR1 SGHRS, CDR2 YFSETQ. The CDR3 has 17 residues. The CDR3 region is CASSFGLRTGKSDTQYF. In DNA, the CDR3 is TGCGCCAGCAGCTTTGGGCTGCGGACAGGGAAATCAGATACGCAGTATTTT.

The rearrangement links TRBV11-2 to TRBJ2-7; no clear D. The germline V and J ends were trimmed by 1 base and 0 bases, with 10 bases remaining between them. The CDR3 has 15 residues. The germline gives CDR1 SGHAT, CDR2 FQNNGV. CDR3: CASSLVSPGSYEQYF. CDR3 DNA sequence: TGTGCCAGCAGCTTAGTTTCCCCCGGCTCCTACGAGCAGTACTTC.

The V and J genes are TRBV3-1 (or the pseudogene TRBV3-2) and TRBJ1-1; 7 positions agree with TRBD1. V trimming: 4 bases; J trimming: 7 bases; junction bases outside the gene matches: 9. Per germline, CDR1 LGHDT and CDR2 YNNKEL (reference sequence). This CDR3 has 14 residues. DNA for the CDR3: TGTGCCAGCAGCCGCAATCAGGGGGGAGGTGAAGCTTTCTTT. Amino acids: CASSRNQGGGEAFF.

CDR3 sequence reads: CASSLLGSNTGELFF. The CDR3 DNA sequence: TGTGCCAGCAGCTTACTGGGGAGTAACACCGGGGAGCTGTTTTTT. This sequence joins TRBV7-9 and TRBJ2-2, with D possibly being TRBD2 (5 bases). Germline V gives CDR1 SEHNR, CDR2 FQNEAQ (reference sequence). CDR3 length: 15 residues. V lost 2 bases and J lost 2, with 9 bases in between.

V gene TRBV4-1 combines with J gene TRBJ2-1; D may be TRBD1 (5 bases). Germline V gene sequence: CDR1 MGHRA, CDR2 YSYEKL. The ends were cut back, 4 bases at V and 4 bases at J, with 11 bases in the middle. This CDR3 has 14 residues. The chain's CDR3 is CASSRVGQYNEQFF. As DNA, the CDR3 is TGCGCCAGCAGCCGAGTGGGGCAGTACAATGAGCAGTTCTTC.